This TCR beta chain was captured by sequencing in a study of blood T cell repertoires in COVID-19. Study-level background: The United States, Italy and Spain were the sources of the acute and convalescent COVID-19 samples. Nucleic acid was either cDNA or gDNA, and it came from T cells, B-cell-depleted T cells, or PBMCs.

From germline, CDR1 is SGHVS and CDR2 FQNEAQ. The junction had 8 bases not matched to a gene; V was cut back by 2 bases and J by 4 bases. This CDR3 spans 15 amino acids. As processed by the authors: Reference gene primers were amplified, and this amplification served to estimate nucleated cell counts. Method: immunoSEQ multiplex PCR; TCRdb's copy keeps in-frame clones and lacks some. The DNA was the basis for D and trimming; V, J and clone size are from that table. The data show some 190,000 clones, more than 75% seen once. This receptor was taken from a woman between 45 and 60 years old with active or convalescent COVID-19. V gene TRBV7-8 combines with J gene TRBJ2-7; 7 bases line up with TRBD2. Sequenced sample: peripheral blood. CDR3 bases: TGTGCCAGCAGCTTAACCCCGGGACTAACGTACGAGCAGTACTTC. As protein: CASSLTPGLTYEQYF.